What follows are 12 T cell receptor beta chains derived from one specimen sequenced in a study of blood T cells in healthy people across ages. Using a J-beta primer mix together with a sample-barcoded 5' primer, a second PCR was run for about 6 to 12 cycles. TCRdb ran MiXCR on the 5' RACE reads and lists one entry per CDR3 protein. This table holds 850,000 to 950,000 distinct CDR3 sequences, around 30% found once. Sequencing was performed on blood. All receptors derive from a woman aged 80 or over in good health.

In its sample, this clonotype was seen many times. This chain connects TRBV9 to TRBJ1-5, with D possibly being TRBD1 (5 bases). Trimming removed 0 bases from V and 6 bases from J, with 13 bases in between. Per the germline V gene, CDR1 is SGDLS and CDR2 is YYNGEE. The CDR3 is 15 amino acids. CDR3 DNA sequence: TGTGCCAGCAGCGTAGGGCAGGGAAGAGGTCAGCCCCAGCATTTT. Amino acid sequence: CASSVGQGRGQPQHF.

As concerns this clonotype: Since a much larger clone is just one base distant, this may be a read error. The chain combines TRBV6-5 with TRBJ2-5, with D perhaps matching TRBD2 (6 bases). The length of the CDR3 is 14 residues. Germline V gene sequence: CDR1 MNHEY, CDR2 SVGAGI. The DNA of the CDR3 is TGTGCCAGCAGTTACTGGAGGGGCGGAGAGACCCGGTACTTC. It is translated as CASSYWRGGETRYF.

This clonotype has ten or more counts. V and J are TRBV10-3 and TRBJ1-5; 11 bases agree with TRBD1. Looked up from germline, CDR1 is ENHRY and CDR2 is SYGVKD. The CDR3 is 15 amino acids. V shed 2 bases and J 7 bases; nucleotides not matched to a gene: 4. The CDR3 spells CAISEGDRGKQPQHF. The CDR3 DNA sequence: TGTGCCATCAGTGAGGGGGACAGGGGGAAGCAGCCCCAGCATTTT.

This clonotype showed up many times. The chain carries TRBV24-1 and TRBJ2-1, with D possibly being TRBD2 (7 bases). The length of the CDR3 is 15 residues. Germline-derived CDR1 and CDR2 are KGHDR and SFDVKD. V shed 3 bases and J shed 8 bases, with 16 bases lying between them. The CDR3, as DNA: TGTGCCACCAGTGATGTGGGGGGGGCGGGCTATGAGCAGTTCTTC. Its protein product is CATSDVGGAGYEQFF.

About this clonotype: This clone may be a read error of a much larger clone one base away. This sequence joins TRBV11-2 and TRBJ2-7, with TRBD1 matching 9 bases. This CDR3 contains 16 residues. Looked up from germline, CDR1 is SGHAT and CDR2 is FQNNGV. V was pared by 6 bases and J by 10 bases, with 19 bases of the junction left unmatched. This chain's CDR3 is CASSRNTGGAGDTQYF. The CDR3, as DNA: TGTGCCAGCAGTCGTAATACAGGGGGCGCAGGGGACACCCAGTACTTC.

There are many counts of this clonotype. The CDR3 sequence: CASSPTTGGTDTQYF. CDR3 in DNA: TGTGCCAGCAGCCCCACGACAGGGGGGACAGATACGCAGTATTTT. The chain is built from TRBV7-2 and TRBJ2-3; TRBD1 agrees at 9 bases. Germline V gene sequence: CDR1 SGHTA, CDR2 FQGNSA. J lost 3 bases, V lost 5 bases, and 6 bases had no gene match. The CDR3 totals 15 residues.

This clonotype came up a few times. This sequence joins TRBV19 and TRBJ2-5; D may be TRBD1 or TRBD2 (7 bases each). V gave up 4 bases and J gave up 5 bases, with 20 bases separating them. This CDR3 has 16 residues. Germline loops: CDR1 LNHDA, CDR2 SQIVND (reference sequence). CDR3 nucleotides: TGTGCCAGTAGTACCGCAGGGGGGGGCATCTGGGAGACCCAGTACTTC. Amino acids: CASSTAGGGIWETQYF.

This sequence joins TRBV19 and TRBJ1-1; 7 nucleotides agree with TRBD1. CDR3 length equals 14 residues. CDR1 is LNHDA and CDR2 is SQIVND in the germline V gene (reference sequence). Unmatched junction bases numbered 5, after V lost 1 base and J lost 6 bases. The CDR3 DNA follows: TGTGCCAGTAGTATAGGACAGGGTAGGGCTGAAGCTTTCTTT. Its protein product is CASSIGQGRAEAFF.

The CDR3 DNA follows: TGTGCCAGCAGACGGGTCCCGAATGAAAAACTGTTTTTT. Encoded protein: CASRRVPNEKLFF. This chain connects TRBV2 to TRBJ1-4, with D unclear. Per the germline V gene, CDR1 is SNHLY and CDR2 is FYNNEI. The CDR3 is made up of 13 amino acids. Between the trimmed V and J ends, which lost 6 bases and 5 bases, there was a span of 10 bases.

The V call is TRBV11-3, the J call TRBJ1-2; tentatively, D is TRBD1 (5 bases). Germline V lookup: CDR1 SGHNT, CDR2 YENEEA. This CDR3 comprises 15 residues. The V and J ends lost 5 bases and 4 bases respectively, with 17 bases between them. CDR3 in DNA: TGTGCCAGCAGCCCAGACCGACAGCAACTCTATGGCTACACCTTC. It yields the protein CASSPDRQQLYGYTF. Full variable domain (missing parts from reference TRBV11-3 and TRBJ1-2): EAGVVQSPRYKIIEKKQPVAFWCNPISGHNTLYWYLQNLGQGPELLIRYENEEAVDDSQLPKDRFSAERLKGVDSTLKIQPAELGDSAVYLCASSPDRQQLYGYTFGSGTRLTVV.

The chain joins TRBV20-1 to TRBJ1-4, with a weak D call TRBD1 (5 bases). Trimming removed 0 bases at V and 7 bases at J, with 21 bases between. Germline CDR1 and CDR2: DFQATT and SNEGSKA (reference sequence). The CDR3 is 17 amino acids. The CDR3 reads CSARDLNRSGRPEKLFF. The CDR3 nucleotides read TGCAGTGCTAGAGATCTCAACCGGTCAGGGCGACCTGAAAAACTGTTTTTT.

At least ten counts were recorded for this clonotype. The chain combines TRBV25-1 with TRBJ1-2, with 9 bases aligning to TRBD1. Germline lookup yields CDR1 MGHDK and CDR2 SYGVNS. The CDR3 extends over 15 amino acids. V shed 3 bases, J shed 8 bases, and the junction held 10 bases outside the gene matches. As DNA, the CDR3 is TGTGCCAGCAGTGAGAGGGACAGGGTCGCAGGAGGCTACACCTTC. The encoded protein is CASSERDRVAGGYTF.